This T cell receptor (beta chain) was identified in a study of blood T cell repertoires in COVID-19. Overall study context: Material from acute and convalescent COVID-19 was sourced from the United States, Italy and Spain. T cells, B-cell-depleted T cells, or PBMCs supplied cDNA or gDNA.

TCRdb's table, derived via immunoSEQ multiplex PCR, lists solely in-frame clones and lacks some. The sample holds about 340,000 clones, roughly 89% seen once. Trimming left V 4 bases short and J 2 bases short, with 11 bases between. Germline V gene sequence: CDR1 SGHAT, CDR2 FQNNGV. The CDR3 extends over 14 amino acids. What was sequenced was peripheral blood. The chain carries TRBV11-2 and TRBJ1-1; D is unresolved. The receptor was isolated from a woman aged 18-30 years who had recovered from COVID-19. In nucleotides, the CDR3 is TGTGCCAGCAGCTCTATAAGAGCCAACACTGAAGCTTTCTTT. This translates into CASSSIRANTEAFF.